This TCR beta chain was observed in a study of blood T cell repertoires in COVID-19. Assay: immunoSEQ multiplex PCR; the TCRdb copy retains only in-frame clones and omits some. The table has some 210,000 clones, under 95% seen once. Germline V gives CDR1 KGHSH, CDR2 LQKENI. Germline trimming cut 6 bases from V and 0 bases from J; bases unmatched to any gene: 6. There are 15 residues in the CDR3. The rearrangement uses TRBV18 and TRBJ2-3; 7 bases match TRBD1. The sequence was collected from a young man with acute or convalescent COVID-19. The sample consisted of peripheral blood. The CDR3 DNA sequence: TGTGCCAGCTCGACAGGGATAAGTAGCACAGATACGCAGTATTTT. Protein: CASSTGISSTDTQYF.